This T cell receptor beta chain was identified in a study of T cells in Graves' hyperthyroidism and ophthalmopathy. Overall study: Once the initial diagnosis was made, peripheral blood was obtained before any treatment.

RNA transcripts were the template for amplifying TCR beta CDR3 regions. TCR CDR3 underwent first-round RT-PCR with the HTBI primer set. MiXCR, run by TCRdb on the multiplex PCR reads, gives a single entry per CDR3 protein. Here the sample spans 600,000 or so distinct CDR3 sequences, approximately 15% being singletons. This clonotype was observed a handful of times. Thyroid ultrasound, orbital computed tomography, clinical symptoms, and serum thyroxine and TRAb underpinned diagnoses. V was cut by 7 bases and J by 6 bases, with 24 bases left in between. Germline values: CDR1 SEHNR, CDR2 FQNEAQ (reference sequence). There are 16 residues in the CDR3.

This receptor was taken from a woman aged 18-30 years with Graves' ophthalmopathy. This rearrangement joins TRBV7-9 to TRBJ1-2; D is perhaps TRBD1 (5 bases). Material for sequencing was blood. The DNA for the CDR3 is TGTGCCAGCACCGCTCCCGGTGTGGGGCTAGGGGATGGCTACACCTTC. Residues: CASTAPGVGLGDGYTF.